The 18 T cell receptor beta chains in this list originate from one sample, sequenced in a study of T cell responses to AZD1222 COVID-19 vaccine. Clones were sequenced by immunoSEQ multiplex PCR, and TCRdb holds only the in-frame ones, with some missing. The data hold 90,000 to 110,000 clones, with roughly 87% observed a single time. The sequencing here drew on peripheral blood, taken on day 0 of AZD1222 vaccination. Receptors were obtained from an adult in good health.

In its sample, this clone was seen once. This chain uses TRBV7-2 with TRBJ1-5; D is unresolved. V lost 2 bases to trimming and J lost 5 bases, with 7 bases between them. CDR1 is SGHTA, CDR2 FQGNSA, per germline. CDR3 size: 13 residues. CDR3 residues: CASSLNLDQPQHF. DNA of the CDR3: TGTGCCAGCAGCTTAAATCTTGATCAGCCCCAGCATTTT.

This clone was seen once. V is TRBV7-8 and J is TRBJ2-7; 8 nucleotides match TRBD2. V trimming: 2 bases; J trimming: 1 base; junction bases outside the gene matches: 4. Germline CDR1 reads SGHVS; CDR2 reads FQNEAQ. The CDR3 is 15 amino acids. In DNA form, the CDR3 reads TGTGCCAGCAGCTTAATAAGCGGGGGTTCCTACGAGCAGTACTTC. It translates to CASSLISGGSYEQYF.

The chain employs TRBV6-5 and TRBJ1-1; D is ambiguous. Trimming took 6 bases from V and 0 from J, leaving 11 bases between them. Germline V gene data show CDR1 as MNHEY and CDR2 as SVGAGI. The CDR3 sequence is 14 residues long. In DNA form, the CDR3 reads TGTGCCAGCAGGGCCCGAGGGATGAACACTGAAGCTTTCTTT. Translation gives CASRARGMNTEAFF.

This clone was detected once. The genes are TRBV9 and TRBJ2-1; D remains ambiguous. The ends were cut back, 3 bases at V and 9 bases at J, with 13 bases in the middle. The CDR3 loop spans 13 amino acids. The germline CDR1 and CDR2 sequences are SGDLS and YYNGEE. The CDR3 coding sequence is TGTGCCAGCAGCGCCCGGCCCGACCGTGAGCAGTTCTTC. Its translation is CASSARPDREQFF.

The chain recombines TRBV2 with TRBJ1-1; D call uncertain. V gave up 7 bases and J gave up 3 bases, with 12 bases separating them. The CDR3 is 13 residues long. CDR1 is SNHLY, CDR2 FYNNEI, per germline. DNA for the CDR3: TGTGCCAGCATAAGAGGTTATGACACTGAAGCTTTCTTT. Protein product: CASIRGYDTEAFF.

The chain links TRBV28 to TRBJ2-7; TRBD2 matches at 12 bases. The trim removed 2 bases at V and 3 bases at J, leaving 2 bases unmatched. This CDR3 has 15 residues. Germline CDR1 reads MDHEN; CDR2 reads SYDVKM. This CDR3 is CASSLRLAGDYEQYF. Written as DNA, the CDR3 is TGTGCCAGCAGTTTACGACTAGCGGGAGACTACGAGCAGTACTTC. The full variable domain, rest sourced from reference TRBV28 and TRBJ2-7, is DVKVTQSSRYLVKRTGEKVFLECVQDMDHENMFWYRQDPGLGLRLIYFSYDVKMKEKGDIPEGYSVSREKKERFSLILESASTNQTSMYLCASSLRLAGDYEQYFGPGTRLTVT.

This clone has a single count. V is TRBV2 and J is TRBJ1-1; no clear D gene. V was clipped by 3 bases and J by 4 bases, with 9 bases between them. The CDR3 loop spans 13 amino acids. Germline lookup yields CDR1 SNHLY and CDR2 FYNNEI. This CDR3 is CASSEEGSTEAFF. CDR3 DNA: TGTGCCAGCAGTGAGGAGGGCAGCACTGAAGCTTTCTTT.

The chain recombines TRBV7-9 with TRBJ1-2; 7 bases map to TRBD1. The CDR3 contains 18 residues. Trimming removed 4 bases from V and 3 bases from J; junction bases left unmatched: 17. In germline, CDR1 is SEHNR, CDR2 FQNEAQ (reference sequence). CDR3 protein: CASSSQGRPGPSYYGYTF. Written as DNA, the CDR3 is TGTGCCAGCAGCTCACAGGGGCGGCCCGGCCCATCTTACTATGGCTACACCTTC.

The V and J genes are TRBV4-2 and TRBJ2-1, with 11 bases identical to TRBD2. V shed 2 bases and J 7 bases; nucleotides not matched to a gene: 4. Germline V gene sequence: CDR1 LGHNA, CDR2 YNFKEQ. This CDR3 has 15 residues. The CDR3, as DNA: TGTGCCAGCAGCCAACAACTAGCGGGAGAAAATGAGCAGTTCTTC. Amino acids: CASSQQLAGENEQFF.

This clone appeared once. The rearrangement links TRBV27 to TRBJ2-1; D is undetermined. Trimming took off 3 bases at V and 3 bases at J, with 15 bases between the two ends. Germline CDR1 and CDR2: MNHEY and SMNVEV (reference sequence). The CDR3 has 16 amino acids. The CDR3 region has the DNA TGTGCCAGCAGTTTGCAACCTGACACGTTCTACAATGAGCAGTTCTTC. It codes for CASSLQPDTFYNEQFF.

This clone occurred a few times. The V call is TRBV2, the J call TRBJ2-1; 12 nucleotides line up with TRBD2. The CDR3 runs to 14 residues. Germline V CDR1 and CDR2: SNHLY, FYNNEI. J was trimmed by 3 bases and V by 11 bases; bases with no gene match: 5. The CDR3 sequence: CAGETSGGYNEQFF. The CDR3 DNA sequence: TGTGCCGGGGAGACTAGCGGGGGCTACAATGAGCAGTTCTTC.

The chain couples TRBV27 to TRBJ1-2, with unresolved D. Trimming cost V 8 bases and J 3 bases, with 13 bases left between them. CDR1 and CDR2 from the germline V gene are MNHEY and SMNVEV (reference sequence). The CDR3 totals 13 residues. The CDR3 here is CASGRQGYYGYTF. In DNA form, the CDR3 reads TGTGCCAGCGGGCGACAAGGGTACTATGGCTACACCTTC.

The gene calls are TRBV6-2 or TRBV6-3 and TRBJ1-2, with 9 bases aligning to TRBD1. CDR1 is MNHEY, CDR2 SVGEGT, per germline. V lost 2 bases to trimming and J lost 8 bases; unmatched junction nucleotides: 6. The CDR3 consists of 14 residues. CDR3 residues: CASSYTGQGGGYTF. The CDR3 nucleotides read TGTGCCAGCAGTTACACGGGACAGGGAGGCGGCTACACCTTC.

CDR3 loop: CASQRGGQYNEQFF. The DNA for the CDR3 is TGTGCCAGTCAACGGGGGGGGCAATACAATGAGCAGTTCTTC. The rearrangement links TRBV27 to TRBJ2-1; 8 bases line up with TRBD2. V gave up 9 bases and J gave up 4 bases; unmatched junction bases: 8. The CDR3 totals 14 residues. Germline V gives CDR1 MNHEY, CDR2 SMNVEV (reference sequence).

The CDR3 loop is CASSLIAGDNEQYF. In DNA form, the CDR3 reads TGTGCCAGCAGCCTGATAGCGGGAGATAACGAGCAGTACTTC. This chain links TRBV6-5 with TRBJ2-7, with 9 bases identical to TRBD2. CDR1 is MNHEY and CDR2 is SVGAGI in the germline V gene. The CDR3 loop spans 14 amino acids. The ends lost 6 bases at V and 5 bases at J; junction bases unmatched: 8.

The chain uses TRBV5-4 and TRBJ2-7; 10 bases line up with TRBD1. Germline-derived CDR1 and CDR2 are SGHNT and YYREEE (reference sequence). The J segment lost 3 bases and the V segment lost 4 bases, leaving 4 bases of the junction unmatched. CDR3 length: 14 residues. CDR3 coding DNA: TGTGCCAGCAGCCCTGGGACAGGGGACTACGAGCAGTACTTC. Encoded protein: CASSPGTGDYEQYF. The full variable domain, in which reference TRBV5-4 and TRBJ2-7 provide the parts outside the CDR3, is ETGVTQSPTHLIKTRGQQVTLRCSSQSGHNTVSWYQQALGQGPQFIFQYYREEENGRGNFPPRFSGLQFPNYSSELNVNALELDDSALYLCASSPGTGDYEQYFGPGTRLTVT.

This clone was counted once. The chain is built from TRBV6-6 and TRBJ1-1; D might be TRBD1 (5 bases). CDR3 length: 13 residues. The ends were cut back, 0 bases at V and 11 bases at J, with 13 bases in the middle. CDR1 is MNHNY and CDR2 is SVGAGI in the germline V gene (reference sequence). The CDR3 bases are TGTGCCAGCAGTTACTCGGGCAGGGCCGAGGCTTTCTTT. Encoded protein: CASSYSGRAEAFF.

The rearrangement uses TRBV14 and TRBJ1-1; no reliable D call. V gave up 1 base and J gave up 4 bases, with 7 bases separating them. Germline V gene lookup returns CDR1 SGHDN and CDR2 FVKESK. The CDR3 is 13 amino acids. CDR3 coding DNA: TGTGCCAGCAGCCAAGGGGTGACCACTGAAGCTTTCTTT. Translation: CASSQGVTTEAFF.